Presented here are 3 T cell receptor beta chains from one specimen sequenced in a study of blood T cells in healthy people across ages. With a J-beta primer mix and a sample-barcoded 5' primer, a second PCR ran roughly 6 to 12 cycles. TCRdb reanalysed the 5' RACE reads using MiXCR and keeps one entry per CDR3 protein. The sample shows 700,000 to 800,000 distinct CDR3 sequences, roughly 45% of them seen only once. What was sequenced was blood. Receptors were obtained from a woman aged 55-75 years in good health.

V usage is TRBV7-9 and J usage is TRBJ1-1, with TRBD1 matching over 10 bases. The germline CDR1 and CDR2 sequences are SEHNR and FQNEAQ (reference sequence). The CDR3 loop spans 15 amino acids. V lost 5 bases, J lost 5 bases, and 8 bases stayed unmatched. The CDR3 is CASSQRQGARTEAFF. CDR3 sequence (DNA): TGTGCCAGCAGCCAGAGACAGGGGGCGCGGACTGAAGCTTTCTTT.

This clonotype was seen only once. The chain recombines TRBV7-2 with TRBJ2-7; D might be TRBD2 (6 bases). The germline CDR1 and CDR2 sequences are SGHTA and FQGNSA. The CDR3 length is 16 residues. V was cut by 4 bases and J by 7 bases, with 23 bases left in between. Here the CDR3 DNA reads TGTGCCAGCAGCTCCCAAATGATGATCCGGGGGAATGAGCAGTACTTC. Translating it yields CASSSQMMIRGNEQYF.

This chain joins TRBV20-1 and TRBJ2-1; 9 bases align to TRBD1. The DNA matches TRBJ2-7 better at its end, which makes the J call doubtful. CDR1 is DFQATT and CDR2 is SNEGSKA in the germline V gene (reference sequence). The CDR3 sequence is 14 residues long. DNA of the CDR3: TGCAGTGCCCAGGGACAGGGAGTTCCCTACGAGCAGTACTTC. Translation gives CSAQGQGVPYEQYF.